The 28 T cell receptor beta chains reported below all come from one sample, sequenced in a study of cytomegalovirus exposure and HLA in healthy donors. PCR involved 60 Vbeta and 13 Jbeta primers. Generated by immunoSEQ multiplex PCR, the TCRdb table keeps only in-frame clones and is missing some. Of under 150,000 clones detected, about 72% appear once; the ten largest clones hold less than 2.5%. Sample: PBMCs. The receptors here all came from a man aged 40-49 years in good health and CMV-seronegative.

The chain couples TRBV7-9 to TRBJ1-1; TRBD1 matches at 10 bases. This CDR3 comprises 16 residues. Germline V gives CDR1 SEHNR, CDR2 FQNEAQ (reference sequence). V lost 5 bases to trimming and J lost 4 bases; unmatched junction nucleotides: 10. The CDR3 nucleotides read TGTGCCAGCAGCCCAACCCGGACAGGGGGGACCACTGAAGCTTTCTTT. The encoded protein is CASSPTRTGGTTEAFF.

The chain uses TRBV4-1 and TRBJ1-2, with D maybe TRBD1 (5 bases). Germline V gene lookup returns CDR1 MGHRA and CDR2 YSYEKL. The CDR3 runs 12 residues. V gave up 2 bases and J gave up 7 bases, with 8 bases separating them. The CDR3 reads CASSQLGGGYTF. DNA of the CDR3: TGCGCCAGCAGCCAACTCGGGGGTGGCTACACCTTC.

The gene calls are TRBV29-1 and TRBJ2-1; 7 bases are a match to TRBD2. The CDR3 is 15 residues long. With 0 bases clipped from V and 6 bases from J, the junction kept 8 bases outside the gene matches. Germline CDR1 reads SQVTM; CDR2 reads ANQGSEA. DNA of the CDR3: TGCAGCGTTGAAGATGTTTGGCGGGAGAGCAATGAGCAGTTCTTC. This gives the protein CSVEDVWRESNEQFF.

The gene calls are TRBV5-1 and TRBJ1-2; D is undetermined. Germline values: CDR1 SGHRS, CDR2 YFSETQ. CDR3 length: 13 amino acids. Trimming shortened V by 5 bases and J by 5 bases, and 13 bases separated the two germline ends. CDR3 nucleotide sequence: TGCGCCAGCAGTATGGAGAGTCTATATGGCTACACCTTC. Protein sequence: CASSMESLYGYTF.

CDR3 sequence (DNA): TGCGCCAGCAGCCATTTCCCGGGACAGGATGTCTACGAGCAGTACTTC. Its translation: CASSHFPGQDVYEQYF. The gene calls are TRBV4-1 and TRBJ2-7; 8 bases match TRBD1. CDR1 is MGHRA, CDR2 YSYEKL, per germline. V shed 3 bases, J shed 3 bases, and the junction held 10 bases outside the gene matches. The CDR3 sequence is 16 residues long.

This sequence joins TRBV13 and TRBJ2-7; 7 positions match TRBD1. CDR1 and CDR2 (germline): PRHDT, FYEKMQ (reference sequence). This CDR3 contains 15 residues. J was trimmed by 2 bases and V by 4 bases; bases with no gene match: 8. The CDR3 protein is CASSSGRDSPYEQYF. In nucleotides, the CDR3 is TGTGCCAGCAGCTCAGGCCGGGACAGTCCCTACGAGCAGTACTTC.

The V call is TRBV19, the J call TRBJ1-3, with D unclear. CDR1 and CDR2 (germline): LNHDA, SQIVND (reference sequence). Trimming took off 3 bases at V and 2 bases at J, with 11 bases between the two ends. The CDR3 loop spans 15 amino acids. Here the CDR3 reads CASSIQVRAGNTIYF. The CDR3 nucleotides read TGTGCCAGTAGTATTCAGGTTCGCGCTGGAAACACCATATATTTT.

Written as DNA, the CDR3 is TGTGCCAGCAGTTCGCGGGACAGAGCCTACGAGCAGTACTTC. This encodes CASSSRDRAYEQYF. The V call is TRBV27, the J call TRBJ2-7; possibly TRBD1 for D (7 bases). CDR1 is MNHEY and CDR2 is SMNVEV in the germline V gene (reference sequence). The ends were cut back, 4 bases at V and 2 bases at J, with 12 bases in the middle. The CDR3 consists of 14 residues.

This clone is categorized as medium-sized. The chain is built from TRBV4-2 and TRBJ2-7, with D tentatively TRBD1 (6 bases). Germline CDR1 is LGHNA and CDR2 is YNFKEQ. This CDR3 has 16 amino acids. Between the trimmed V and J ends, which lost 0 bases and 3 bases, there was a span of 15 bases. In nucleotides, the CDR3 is TGTGCCAGCAGCCAAGACCCTGGGACACCCAGCTACGAGCAGTACTTC. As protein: CASSQDPGTPSYEQYF.

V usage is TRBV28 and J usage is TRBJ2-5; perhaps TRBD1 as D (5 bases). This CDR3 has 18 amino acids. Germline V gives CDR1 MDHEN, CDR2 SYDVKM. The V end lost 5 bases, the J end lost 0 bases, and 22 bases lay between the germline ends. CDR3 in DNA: TGTGCCAGCAGTGGTAGGACACAATTTGCTCAGTACCAAGAGACCCAGTACTTC. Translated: CASSGRTQFAQYQETQYF. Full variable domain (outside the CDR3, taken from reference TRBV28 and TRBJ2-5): DVKVTQSSRYLVKRTGEKVFLECVQDMDHENMFWYRQDPGLGLRLIYFSYDVKMKEKGDIPEGYSVSREKKERFSLILESASTNQTSMYLCASSGRTQFAQYQETQYFGPGTRLLVL.

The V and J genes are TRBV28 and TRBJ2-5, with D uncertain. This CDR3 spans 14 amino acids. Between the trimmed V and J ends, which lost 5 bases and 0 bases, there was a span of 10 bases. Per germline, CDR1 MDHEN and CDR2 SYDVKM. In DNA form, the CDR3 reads TGTGCCAGCAGTCCCCAGTCGTACCAAGAGACCCAGTACTTC. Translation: CASSPQSYQETQYF.

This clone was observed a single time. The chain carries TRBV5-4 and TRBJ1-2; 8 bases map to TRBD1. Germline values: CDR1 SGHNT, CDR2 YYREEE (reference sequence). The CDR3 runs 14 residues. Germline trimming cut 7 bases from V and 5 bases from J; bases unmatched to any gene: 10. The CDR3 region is CASRGKDRAYGYTF. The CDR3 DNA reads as TGTGCCAGCCGCGGGAAGGACAGGGCGTATGGCTACACCTTC.

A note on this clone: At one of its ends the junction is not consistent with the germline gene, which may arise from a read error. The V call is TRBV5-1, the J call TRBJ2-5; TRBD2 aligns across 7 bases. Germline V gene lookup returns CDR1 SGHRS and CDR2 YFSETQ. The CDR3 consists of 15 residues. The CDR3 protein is CASSPPVLAEETQYF. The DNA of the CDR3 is TGTGCCAGCAGCCCCCCGGTCCTAGCGGAAGAGACCCAGTACTTC.

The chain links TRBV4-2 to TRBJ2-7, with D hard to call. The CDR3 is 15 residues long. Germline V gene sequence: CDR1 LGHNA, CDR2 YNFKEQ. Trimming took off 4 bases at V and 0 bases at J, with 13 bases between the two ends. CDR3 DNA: TGTGCCAGCAGCCCCTATGCGGATCCCTCCTACGAGCAGTACTTC. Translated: CASSPYADPSYEQYF.

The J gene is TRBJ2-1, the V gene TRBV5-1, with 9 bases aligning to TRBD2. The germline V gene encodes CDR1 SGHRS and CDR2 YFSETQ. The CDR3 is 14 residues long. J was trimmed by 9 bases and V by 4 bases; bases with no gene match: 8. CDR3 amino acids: CASSGLAGPGEQFF. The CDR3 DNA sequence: TGCGCCAGCAGCGGGCTAGCGGGACCGGGTGAGCAGTTCTTC.

The CDR3 sequence: CASSLQGDDGYTF. The CDR3 bases are TGCGCCAGCAGCCTACAGGGGGACGATGGCTACACCTTC. This chain links TRBV5-1 with TRBJ1-2; the match to TRBD1 covers 8 bases. CDR1 is SGHRS, CDR2 YFSETQ, per germline. The J segment lost 6 bases and the V segment lost 4 bases, leaving 5 bases of the junction unmatched. There are 13 residues in the CDR3.

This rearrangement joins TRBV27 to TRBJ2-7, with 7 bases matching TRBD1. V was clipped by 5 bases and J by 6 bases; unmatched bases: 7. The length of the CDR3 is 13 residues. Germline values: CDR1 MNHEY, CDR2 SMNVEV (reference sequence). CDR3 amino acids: CASSPADRVEQYF. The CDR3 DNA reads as TGTGCCAGCAGTCCCGCTGACAGGGTCGAGCAGTACTTC.

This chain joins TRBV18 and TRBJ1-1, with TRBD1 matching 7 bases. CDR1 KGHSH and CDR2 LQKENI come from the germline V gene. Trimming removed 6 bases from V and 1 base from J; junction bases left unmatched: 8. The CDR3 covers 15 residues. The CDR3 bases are TGTGCCAGCTCCTCCATAGGGACAGAGAACACTGAAGCTTTCTTT. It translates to CASSSIGTENTEAFF.

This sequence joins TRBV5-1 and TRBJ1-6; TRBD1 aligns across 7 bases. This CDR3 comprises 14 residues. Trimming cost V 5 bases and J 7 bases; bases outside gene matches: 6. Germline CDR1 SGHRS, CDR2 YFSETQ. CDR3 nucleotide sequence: TGCGCCAGCAGACTCGGACAGGCAAATTCACCCCTCCACTTT. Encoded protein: CASRLGQANSPLHF.

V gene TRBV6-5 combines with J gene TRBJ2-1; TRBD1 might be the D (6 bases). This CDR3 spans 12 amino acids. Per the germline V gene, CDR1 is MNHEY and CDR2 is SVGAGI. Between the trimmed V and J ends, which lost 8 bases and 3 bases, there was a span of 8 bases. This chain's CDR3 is CASLGHYNEQFF. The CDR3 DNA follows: TGTGCCAGCCTGGGACACTACAATGAGCAGTTCTTC.

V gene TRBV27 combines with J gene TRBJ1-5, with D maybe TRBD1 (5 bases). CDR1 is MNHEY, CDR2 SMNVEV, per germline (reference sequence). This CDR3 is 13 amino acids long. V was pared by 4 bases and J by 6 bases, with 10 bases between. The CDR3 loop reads CASSSQGGQPQHF. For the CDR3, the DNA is TGTGCCAGCAGTTCCCAGGGCGGTCAGCCCCAGCATTTT.

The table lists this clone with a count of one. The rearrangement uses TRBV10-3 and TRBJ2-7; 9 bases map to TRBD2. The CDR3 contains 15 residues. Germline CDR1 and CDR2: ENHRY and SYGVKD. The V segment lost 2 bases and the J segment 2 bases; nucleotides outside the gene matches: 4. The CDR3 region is CAISEGLANTYEQYF. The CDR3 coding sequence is TGTGCCATCAGTGAGGGACTAGCGAATACCTACGAGCAGTACTTC.

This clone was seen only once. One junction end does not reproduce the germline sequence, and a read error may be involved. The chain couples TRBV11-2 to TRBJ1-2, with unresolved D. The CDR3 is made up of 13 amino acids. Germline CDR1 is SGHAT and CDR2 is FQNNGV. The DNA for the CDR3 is TGTGCCAGCAGCCTAGACGGGGTAGGCGGCTACACCTTC. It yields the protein CASSLDGVGGYTF.

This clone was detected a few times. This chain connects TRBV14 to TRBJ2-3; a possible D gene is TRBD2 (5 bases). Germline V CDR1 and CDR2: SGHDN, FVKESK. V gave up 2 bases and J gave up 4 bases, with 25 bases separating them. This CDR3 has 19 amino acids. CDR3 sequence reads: CASSQSDRLLQRKSDTQYF. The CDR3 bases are TGTGCCAGCAGCCAAAGTGATAGGCTACTCCAGCGGAAGTCAGATACGCAGTATTTT.

The CDR3, as DNA: TGTGCCAGCAGCCAAGACAGGGTATCCTATAATTCACCCCTCCACTTT. Translated: CASSQDRVSYNSPLHF. V gene TRBV4-2 combines with J gene TRBJ1-6, with D possibly matching TRBD1 (5 bases). The CDR3 contains 16 residues. V was cut by 0 bases and J by 1 base, with 7 bases left in between. Looked up from germline, CDR1 is LGHNA and CDR2 is YNFKEQ.

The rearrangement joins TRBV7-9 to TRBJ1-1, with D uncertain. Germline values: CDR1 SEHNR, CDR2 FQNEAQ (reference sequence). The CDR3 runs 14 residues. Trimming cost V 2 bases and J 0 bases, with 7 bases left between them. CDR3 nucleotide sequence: TGTGCCAGCAGCTTATTTGAGGTGAACACTGAAGCTTTCTTT. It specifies CASSLFEVNTEAFF.

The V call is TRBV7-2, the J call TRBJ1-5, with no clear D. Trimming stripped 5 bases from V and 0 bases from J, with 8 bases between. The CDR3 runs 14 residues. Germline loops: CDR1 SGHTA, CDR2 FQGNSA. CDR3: CASSKGGSNQPQHF. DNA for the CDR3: TGTGCCAGCAGCAAGGGAGGTAGCAATCAGCCCCAGCATTTT.

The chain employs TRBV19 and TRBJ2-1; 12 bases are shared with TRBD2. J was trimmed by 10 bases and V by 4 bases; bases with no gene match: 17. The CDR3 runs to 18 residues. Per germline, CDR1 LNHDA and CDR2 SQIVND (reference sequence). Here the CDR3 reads CASSRVLAGGSIKGEQFF. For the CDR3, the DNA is TGTGCCAGTAGTAGAGTCCTAGCGGGAGGGTCTATAAAGGGGGAGCAGTTCTTC. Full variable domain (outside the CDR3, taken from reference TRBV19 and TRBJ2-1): DGGITQSPKYLFRKEGQNVTLSCEQNLNHDAMYWYRQDPGQGLRLIYYSQIVNDFQKGDIAEGYSVSREKKESFPLTVTSAQKNPTAFYLCASSRVLAGGSIKGEQFFGPGTRLTVL.